The clone carrying this T cell receptor (beta chain) was recorded only once. This sample stems from a study of blood T cell repertoires in COVID-19. The CDR3 is 15 residues long. The junction had 5 bases not matched to a gene; V was cut back by 3 bases and J by 3 bases. Germline V gives CDR1 SGHTA, CDR2 FQGNSA. Libraries were prepared by immunoSEQ multiplex PCR; TCRdb keeps only in-frame clonotypes and omits some of them. The sample consists of under 150,000 clones, about 90% of them appearing once. The receptor was isolated from a man aged 50-60 years with active COVID-19. Sequences were obtained from peripheral blood. The genes are TRBV7-2 and TRBJ2-1; the match to TRBD2 covers 7 bases. For the CDR3, the DNA is TGTGCCAGCAGCTTTCCAGCGGGGCGCTACAATGAGCAGTTCTTC. Protein: CASSFPAGRYNEQFF.